The clone carrying this TCR beta chain has a count of ten or more. What it binds is unknown. This sample is part of a study of CD8 T cells in ankylosing spondylitis. General study results and limits: Within peripheral blood, clones linked to disease were CD8+ and relatively rare. Matched ankylosing spondylitis synovial fluid reportedly contained a significantly enriched population of disease-linked clones. Blood from ankylosing spondylitis patients appeared to carry a characteristic roughly eight-variant TCR beta motif.

Quantitative molecular-barcoded 5'-RACE generated the TCR beta libraries. TCRdb reanalysed the 5' RACE reads using MiXCR and keeps one entry per CDR3 protein. Found here are about 800,000 distinct CDR3 sequences, about 12% of them singletons; the top ten hold more than 0.5%. V was pared by 4 bases and J by 8 bases, with 13 bases between. The V gene's germline CDR1 is SGHRS and CDR2 YFSETQ. This CDR3 has 13 amino acids. The sequence was obtained from a male donor with ankylosing spondylitis. Input material: blood, either unsorted or a sorted T cell fraction (not recorded which). The genes are TRBV5-1 and TRBJ2-1; tentative D call: TRBD2 (6 bases). The CDR3 sequence: CASSAGSRYEQFF. The CDR3 region has the DNA TGCGCCAGCAGCGCCGGGAGTAGGTATGAGCAGTTCTTC.